This T cell receptor beta chain was observed in a study of blood T cell repertoires in COVID-19. Study background: The study drew acute and convalescent COVID-19 samples from the United States, Italy and Spain.

This clone was observed a single time. J was trimmed by 6 bases and V by 4 bases; bases with no gene match: 5. This CDR3 region has 15 residues. The germline V gene has CDR1 KGHDR and CDR2 SFDVKD. Using immunoSEQ multiplex PCR, the repertoire was profiled, and TCRdb retains in-frame clones only, with some absent. This table holds over 400,000 clones, 75% to 90% found once. The sample taken for sequencing was peripheral blood. This chain uses TRBV24-1 with TRBJ1-6, with TRBD1 matching over 7 bases. This clonotype originated in a human donor in a cohort sampled during active COVID-19. The CDR3 coding sequence is TGTGCCACCAGTGACGACAGGGCTGGTAATTCACCCCTCCACTTT. This sequence encodes CATSDDRAGNSPLHF.